This T cell receptor (beta chain) was profiled in a study of cytomegalovirus exposure and HLA in healthy donors (dated by TCRdb to about 2017). Context from the whole study: An earlier analysis of 587 of the donors reported roughly 300 Gb of sequence data and 117 million unique TCR beta sequences from roughly 200 million T cells. About 320 gigabases of sequencing data and tens of millions of unique TCR sequences were included in an early release covering around 650 HLA-typed donors. Of the 398 genotyped donors, over 70% fell in the genetic ancestry cluster associated with self-reported Caucasian donors. The study aimed to test whether cataloging public T cell receptors could reveal signatures of past pathogen exposure. Using immunosequencing, the study profiled T cell repertoires from 666 subjects and related those repertoires to cytomegalovirus serostatus. A separate validation cohort of approximately 120 different subjects was used in addition to the roughly 640-subject first cohort. The study combined high-throughput TCR immunosequencing, statistical association of individual TCRs with disease status, and machine learning to predict cytomegalovirus infection status. A later analysis re-analyzed previously published TCR beta repertoires from roughly 630 donors and added high-resolution HLA genotyping to study TCR occurrence patterns. Rather than using new phenotypic data, the later analysis identified candidate immune exposures from TCR beta sequences and from how often those sequences occurred across donors. An earlier analysis of nearly 600 of the donors applied high-throughput TCR beta sequencing to assess whether each TCR beta V gene segment acted as functional or pseudogenic. Donor age, sex, ethnicity and CMV serostatus were compiled together with the repertoire data. In a later genetic analysis, genome-wide SNP genotypes for about three fifths of the 666 donors were used, and that subset was treated as a discovery cohort. All discovery cohort repertoires had been generated using a single sequencing platform. HLA typing covered class I and class II loci at four-digit resolution. Typing coverage varied by locus: roughly 620-640 donors for A, B, C, DRB1 and DQB1; more than 500 for DQA1; more than 600 for DPA1; 450 to 480 for DPB1. A handful of DR-DQ haplotypes were handled as single units for association and clustering because linkage in the cohort was strong. Among 300 to 500 genotyped donors of the cohort, an average of around 250,000 unique TCR beta nucleotide sequences was sequenced per donor, of which about 19% were non-productive.

Preparation of the library involved the immunoSEQ multiplex PCR assay. For the multiplex PCR, a mixture combining 60 forward primers for TCR Vbeta segments and 13 reverse primers for TCR Jbeta segments was used. Amplification of the CDR3 region of rearranged TCR beta genes was performed with a multiplex PCR assay on genomic DNA. The Illumina HiSeq System was used to sequence the amplified TCR beta libraries as 87-base-pair reads. From the authors' description of their analysis: Across the 600 to 700 repertoires, a later analysis counted tens of millions of unique TCR beta chains, around 10 million of which were shared by at least two donors. To remove PCR and sequencing errors, raw reads were error-corrected and collapsed into unique sequences using a nearest-neighbor algorithm that merged closely related sequences. Alignment of CDR3 sequences to IMGT reference sequences was used to assign V, D and J gene segments. For a sequence to be retained, a match of at least six nucleotides was required to both a V gene segment and a J gene segment. Rearrangements were called productive when the CDR3 lacked stop codons and stayed in frame with V and J; all others were non-productive. CDR3 was defined according to IMGT convention as the region running from the second conserved V-encoded cysteine to the conserved J-encoded phenylalanine. In an earlier analysis of 550 to 650 of the donors, sequences lacking an unambiguous match to a single V gene segment were excluded. In an earlier analysis of a few hundred of the donors, V segments were called functional above 56.7% productive rearrangements and were called segregating when the between-donor standard deviation exceeded 5%. To diagnose cytomegalovirus status from the catalog of TCR beta chain sequences, a statistical classification framework was built. In a later analysis, V and J genes were assigned by comparing TCR nucleotide sequences against IMGT/GENE-DB human TR gene sequences. The TCRdist pipeline was used in a later analysis to assign CDR3 sequences and most-parsimonious VDJ recombination scenarios. In a later analysis, every TCR beta chain was defined by the combination of its CDR3 amino acid sequence and its V-gene family, and reads without a unique V-gene family were dropped. A later analysis removed 500 to 600 highly shared, low-generation-probability nucleotide sequences to deal with suspected cross-contamination and a sequencing artifact. A later analysis calculated a clonal expansion index for each public chain from normalized within-repertoire ranks of inferred template counts. A later analysis computed generation probabilities with a VDJ recombination model fitted to out-of-frame rearrangements, and checked the results against IGoR. In a later analysis, hypergeometric tests were used to score TCR-TCR, TCR-HLA and TCR-CMV co-occurrence, with a repertoire-size bias correction applied to TCR pairs. False discovery rates were estimated in a later analysis by permuting HLA or CMV assignments 20 times. In a later analysis, co-occurring TCRs were grouped using DBSCAN, and TCRdist sequence similarity was added for clustering within HLA-allele-positive subsets. Repertoires with fewer than 30,000 or more than 120,000 public chains were left out of co-occurrence clustering, as were roughly five repertoires with anomalous nucleotide sharing. This immuneACCESS table, as held by TCRdb, lists in-frame sequences with V and J called but not all clones. Of the missing ones, under half trace to an unresolved V gene in checked studies; the others have no known cause. The DNA gave D and trimming, while V, J and clone size come from that table. For this sample there are some 150,000 clones; 75% to 85% appear just once. 4.9% of the sample is in the top ten clones.

Results and caveats for the whole study, not just this receptor: Presence/absence analyses assumed roughly uniform sequencing depth across donors, an assumption that may not hold. In a later genetic analysis, fewer N-insertions in productive TCRs were reported among donors in an Asian-associated ancestry cluster than the roughly 640-donor mean. Because HLA typing was missing for some donors at each locus, association tests included only the typed subset. For the cohort, immune exposure information was limited to CMV serostatus. The authors suggested that the approach could potentially be extended to other disease states and immunological phenotypes. Only TCR beta chains were sequenced in this cohort, and the absence of alpha or paired-chain data limited detectable features. Most TCR sequences were observed very rarely across donors, whereas some public TCRs were present in many individuals. In a later analysis, 15,000 to 20,000 TCR beta sequences were associated with specific HLA alleles at a false discovery rate of 0.05. Three of the identified cytomegalovirus-associated TCR beta chains were confirmed in vitro to be specific for cytomegalovirus antigens. The earlier analysis of 450 to 700 of the donors excluded approximately 17 rarely observed V segments, including chromosome 9 orphons, because counts were too low. Correlated functional status among segregating V segments might be attributable to linkage disequilibrium, but an unknown experimental factor could not be ruled out. Cytomegalovirus status was reported to be diagnosed by the classifier with high specificity and sensitivity in both the original and validation cohorts. V-gene and J-gene trimming of TCR beta chains was associated with a missense DCLRE1C variant in a later genetic analysis, and the association was replicated in an independent cohort. According to a later analysis, TCR association rates differed among HLA loci, with DRB1 alleles showing the most associated TCRs and HLA-C alleles showing the fewest. The study listed around 160 TCR beta chains as associated with cytomegalovirus. Because the 87-base-pair reads could not distinguish some IMGT-functional V segments, including TRBV6-2 and TRBV6-3, those segments were excluded. Compared with equally common non-associated chains, HLA-associated TCR beta chains in a later analysis were more clonally expanded and had lower generation probabilities. In an earlier analysis of some 640 of the donors, most TCR beta V segments were observed in productive rearrangements about 87% or about 30% of the time, broadly matching IMGT annotations. Strong co-occurrence of HLA alleles, especially DR and DQ, made assigning TCR associations to individual alleles difficult. The sequencing pipeline was judged likely to have produced a cluster of highly shared sequence variants as a technical artifact. A further reported finding was that TCR beta sequences accurately predicted the HLA-A and HLA-B alleles for most subjects in the first cohort. According to a later analysis, parvovirus B19, influenza, CMV and Epstein-Barr virus appeared linked to several top co-occurrence clusters. According to a later analysis, most CMV-associated TCR beta chains appeared to be HLA-restricted, and the HLA associations seemed to be driven largely by CMV exposure.

As encoded in the germline V gene, CDR1 is MNHNS while CDR2 is SASEGT. The CDR3 sequence holds 14 residues, the cysteine and phenylalanine included. Just CDR3 DNA is preserved here, 42 bases in frame from base 1. Trimming takes 5 bases from V and 4 bases from J, and the germline ends sit 12 bases apart. Details on this clone: The target of this receptor is not known. No much larger clone is present one base from it, and per-base qualities are unavailable.

The cohort comprised several hundred healthy bone marrow donors. All cohort members were sampled while nominally healthy, although unrecorded immune exposures were likely present. The donor was CMV seropositive and was included in the group of some 290 seropositive cohort members. Each donor provided a peripheral blood sample, and peripheral blood mononuclear cells were used for TCR beta sequencing. Genomic DNA was extracted from the blood cell samples with the Qiagen DNeasy Blood Extraction Kit. The V and J segments used are TRBV6-1 and TRBJ1-5; TRBD1 is perhaps the D gene, given 6 matching bases. The sequenced material came from PBMCs. The TCR originated in a young woman in good health and CMV-seropositive. Here the CDR3 is given as CASSPGTRNQPQHF. In nucleotide form, the sequence is TGTGCCAGCAGTCCGGGGACAAGGAATCAGCCCCAGCATTTT.